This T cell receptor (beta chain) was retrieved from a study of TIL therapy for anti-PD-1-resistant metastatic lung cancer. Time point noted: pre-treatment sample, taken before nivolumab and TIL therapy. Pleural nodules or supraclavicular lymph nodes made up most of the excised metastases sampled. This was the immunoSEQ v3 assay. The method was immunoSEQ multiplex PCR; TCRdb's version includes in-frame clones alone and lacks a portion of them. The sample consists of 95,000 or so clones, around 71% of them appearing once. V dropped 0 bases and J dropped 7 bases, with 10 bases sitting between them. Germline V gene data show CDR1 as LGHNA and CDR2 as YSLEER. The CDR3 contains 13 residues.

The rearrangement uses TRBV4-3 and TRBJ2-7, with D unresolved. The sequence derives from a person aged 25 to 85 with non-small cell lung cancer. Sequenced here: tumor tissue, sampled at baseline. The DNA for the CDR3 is TGCGCCAGCAGCCAAGATAATACGGCAGAGCAGTACTTC. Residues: CASSQDNTAEQYF.